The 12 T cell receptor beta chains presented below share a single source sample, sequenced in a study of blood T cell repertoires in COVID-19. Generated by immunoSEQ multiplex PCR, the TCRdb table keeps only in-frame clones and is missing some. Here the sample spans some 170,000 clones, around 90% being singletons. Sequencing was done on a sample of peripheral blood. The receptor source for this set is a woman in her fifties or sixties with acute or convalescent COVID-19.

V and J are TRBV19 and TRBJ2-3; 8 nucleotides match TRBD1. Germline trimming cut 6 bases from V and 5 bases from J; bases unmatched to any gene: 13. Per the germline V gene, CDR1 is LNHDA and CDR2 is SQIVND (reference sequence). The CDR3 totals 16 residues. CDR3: CASSSQGQGWGDTQYF. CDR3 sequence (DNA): TGTGCCAGTAGCTCCCAAGGACAGGGCTGGGGAGATACGCAGTATTTT.

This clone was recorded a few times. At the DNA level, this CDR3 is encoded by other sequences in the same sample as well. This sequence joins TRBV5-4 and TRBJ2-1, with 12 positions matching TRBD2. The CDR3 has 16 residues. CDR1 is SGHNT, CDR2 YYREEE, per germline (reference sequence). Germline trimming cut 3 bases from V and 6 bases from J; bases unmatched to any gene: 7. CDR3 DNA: TGTGCCAGCAGCTCTCCCCTAGCGGGAGGGGTCAATGAGCAGTTCTTC. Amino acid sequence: CASSSPLAGGVNEQFF.

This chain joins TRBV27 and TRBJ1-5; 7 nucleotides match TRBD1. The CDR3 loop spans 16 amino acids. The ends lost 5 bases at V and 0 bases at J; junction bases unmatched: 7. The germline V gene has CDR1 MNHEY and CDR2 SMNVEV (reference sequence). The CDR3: CASSNWTGRSNQPQHF. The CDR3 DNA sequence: TGTGCCAGCAGTAATTGGACAGGACGTAGCAATCAGCCCCAGCATTTT.

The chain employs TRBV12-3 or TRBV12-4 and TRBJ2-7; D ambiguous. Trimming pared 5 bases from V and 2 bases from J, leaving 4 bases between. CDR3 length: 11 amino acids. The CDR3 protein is CASSLTYEQYF. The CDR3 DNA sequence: TGTGCCAGCAGTCTAACCTACGAGCAGTACTTC.

In nucleotides, the CDR3 is TGTGCCAGCAGCTTGGATGCTAGCGGGAGAGGGTCCGGGGAGCTGTTTTTT. Translation: CASSLDASGRGSGELFF. This rearrangement joins TRBV5-6 to TRBJ2-2; 10 nucleotides align to TRBD2. The CDR3 runs 17 residues. V shed 0 bases, J shed 6 bases, and the junction held 8 bases outside the gene matches. CDR1 SGHDT and CDR2 YYEEEE come from the germline V gene.

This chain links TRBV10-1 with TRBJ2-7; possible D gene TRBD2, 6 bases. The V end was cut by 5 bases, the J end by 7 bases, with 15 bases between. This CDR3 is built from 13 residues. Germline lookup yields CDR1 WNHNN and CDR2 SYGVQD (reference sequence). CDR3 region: CASSRAGGREQYF. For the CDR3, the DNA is TGCGCCAGCAGTCGAGCGGGCGGGCGGGAGCAGTACTTC.

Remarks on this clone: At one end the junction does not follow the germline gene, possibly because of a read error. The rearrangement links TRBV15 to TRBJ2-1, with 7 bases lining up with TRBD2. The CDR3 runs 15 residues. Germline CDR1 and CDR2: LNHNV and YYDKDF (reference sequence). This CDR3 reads CATSRVSSGYNAQFF. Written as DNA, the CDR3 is TGTGCCACCAGCAGAGTCAGTAGCGGGTACAATGCGCAGTTCTTC.

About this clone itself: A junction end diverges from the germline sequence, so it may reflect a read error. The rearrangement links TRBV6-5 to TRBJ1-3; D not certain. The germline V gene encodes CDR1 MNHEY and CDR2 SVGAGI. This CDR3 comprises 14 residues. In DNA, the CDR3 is TGTGCCAGCAGTTACACAACAGCTGGCAACACCATATATTTT. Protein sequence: CASSYTTAGNTIYF.

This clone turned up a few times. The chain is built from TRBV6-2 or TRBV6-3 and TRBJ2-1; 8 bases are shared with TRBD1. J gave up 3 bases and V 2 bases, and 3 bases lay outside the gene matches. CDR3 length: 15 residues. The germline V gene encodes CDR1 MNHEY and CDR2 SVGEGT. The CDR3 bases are TGTGCCAGCAGTTACGGGGGACAGGTCTACAATGAGCAGTTCTTC. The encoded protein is CASSYGGQVYNEQFF.

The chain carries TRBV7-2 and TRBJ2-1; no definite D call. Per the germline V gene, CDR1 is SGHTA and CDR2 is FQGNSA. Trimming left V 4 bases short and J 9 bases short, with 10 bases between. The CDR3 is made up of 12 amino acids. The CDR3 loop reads CASSSRIAEQFF. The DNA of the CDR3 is TGTGCCAGCAGCTCTCGGATAGCTGAGCAGTTCTTC.

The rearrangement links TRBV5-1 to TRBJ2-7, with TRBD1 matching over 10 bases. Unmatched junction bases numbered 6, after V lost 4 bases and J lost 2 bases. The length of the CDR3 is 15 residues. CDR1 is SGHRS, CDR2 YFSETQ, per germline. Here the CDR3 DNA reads TGCGCCAGCAGCGACAGGGGGCCAAATACCTACGAGCAGTACTTC. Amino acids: CASSDRGPNTYEQYF. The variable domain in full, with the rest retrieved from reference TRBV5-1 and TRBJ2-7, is KAGVTQTPRYLIKTRGQQVTLSCSPISGHRSVSWYQQTPGQGLQFLFEYFSETQRNKGNFPGRFSGRQFSNSRSEMNVSTLELGDSALYLCASSDRGPNTYEQYFGPGTRLTVT.

The CDR3: CSAMREYTEAFF. CDR3 nucleotide sequence: TGCAGCGCCATGAGGGAGTACACTGAAGCTTTCTTT. The gene calls are TRBV29-1 and TRBJ1-1; D remains ambiguous. This CDR3 region has 12 residues. Trimming shortened V by 7 bases and J by 3 bases, and 12 bases separated the two germline ends. The germline gives CDR1 SQVTM, CDR2 ANQGSEA. Full variable domain (remainder filled in from reference TRBV29-1 and TRBJ1-1): SAVISQKPSRDICQRGTSLTIQCQVDSQVTMMFWYRQQPGQSLTLIATANQGSEATYESGFVIDKFPISRPNLTFSTLTVSNMSPEDSSIYLCSAMREYTEAFFGQGTRLTVV.